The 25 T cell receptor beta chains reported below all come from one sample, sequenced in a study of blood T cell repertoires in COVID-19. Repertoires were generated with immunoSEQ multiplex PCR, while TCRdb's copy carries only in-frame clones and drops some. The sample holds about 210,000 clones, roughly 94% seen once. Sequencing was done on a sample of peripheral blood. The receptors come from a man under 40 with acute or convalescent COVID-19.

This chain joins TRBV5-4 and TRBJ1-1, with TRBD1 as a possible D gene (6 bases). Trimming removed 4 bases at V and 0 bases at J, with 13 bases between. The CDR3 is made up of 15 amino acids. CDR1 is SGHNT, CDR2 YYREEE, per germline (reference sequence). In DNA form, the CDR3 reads TGTGCCAGCAGCCACGACAGGCAGTTGAACACTGAAGCTTTCTTT. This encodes CASSHDRQLNTEAFF. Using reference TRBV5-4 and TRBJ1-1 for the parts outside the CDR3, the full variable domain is ETGVTQSPTHLIKTRGQQVTLRCSSQSGHNTVSWYQQALGQGPQFIFQYYREEENGRGNFPPRFSGLQFPNYSSELNVNALELDDSALYLCASSHDRQLNTEAFFGQGTRLTVV.

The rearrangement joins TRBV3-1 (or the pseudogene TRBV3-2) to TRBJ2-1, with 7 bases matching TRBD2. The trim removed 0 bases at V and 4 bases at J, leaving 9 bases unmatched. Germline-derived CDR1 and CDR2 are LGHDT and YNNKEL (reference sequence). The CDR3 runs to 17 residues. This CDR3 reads CASSQETSVSLYNEQFF. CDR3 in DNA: TGTGCCAGCAGCCAAGAAACTAGCGTCTCTTTGTACAATGAGCAGTTCTTC.

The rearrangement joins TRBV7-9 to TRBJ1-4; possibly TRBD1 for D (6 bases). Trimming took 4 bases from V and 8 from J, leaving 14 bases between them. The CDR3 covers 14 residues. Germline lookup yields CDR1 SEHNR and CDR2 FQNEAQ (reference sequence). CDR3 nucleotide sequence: TGTGCCAGCAGCTCAGGAATAACAGGGGAAAAACTGTTTTTT. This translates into CASSSGITGEKLFF.

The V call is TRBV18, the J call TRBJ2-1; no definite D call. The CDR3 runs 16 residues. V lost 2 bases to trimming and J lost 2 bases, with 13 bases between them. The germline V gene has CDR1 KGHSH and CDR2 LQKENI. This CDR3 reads CASSPLYEATYNEQFF. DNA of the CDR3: TGTGCCAGCTCACCATTGTATGAAGCCACCTACAATGAGCAGTTCTTC.

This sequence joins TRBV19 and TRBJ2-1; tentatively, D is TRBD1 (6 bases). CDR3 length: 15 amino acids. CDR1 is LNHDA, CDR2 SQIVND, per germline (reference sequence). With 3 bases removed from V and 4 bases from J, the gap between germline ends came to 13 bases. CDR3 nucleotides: TGTGCCAGTAGTATTACAGGGCAATTGTACAATGAGCAGTTCTTC. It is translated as CASSITGQLYNEQFF.

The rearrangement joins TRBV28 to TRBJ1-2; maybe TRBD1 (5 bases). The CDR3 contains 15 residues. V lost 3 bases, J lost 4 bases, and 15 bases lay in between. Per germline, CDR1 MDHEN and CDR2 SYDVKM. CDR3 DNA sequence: TGTGCCAGCAGTTTCCCGACAGTTATTACCTATGGCTACACCTTC. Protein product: CASSFPTVITYGYTF.

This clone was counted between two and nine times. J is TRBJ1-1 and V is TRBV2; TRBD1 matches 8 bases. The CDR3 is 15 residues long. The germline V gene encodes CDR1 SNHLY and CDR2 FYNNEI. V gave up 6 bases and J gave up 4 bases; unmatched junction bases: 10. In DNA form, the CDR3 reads TGTGCCAGCAGGAAAGCACAACAGGGGGGCACTGAAGCTTTCTTT. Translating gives CASRKAQQGGTEAFF.

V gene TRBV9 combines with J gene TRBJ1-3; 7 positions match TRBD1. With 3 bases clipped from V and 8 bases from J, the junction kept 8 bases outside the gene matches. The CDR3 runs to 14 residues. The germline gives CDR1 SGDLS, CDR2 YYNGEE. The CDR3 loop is CASSAGDRADTIYF. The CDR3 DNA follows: TGTGCCAGCAGCGCTGGAGACAGGGCGGACACCATATATTTT.

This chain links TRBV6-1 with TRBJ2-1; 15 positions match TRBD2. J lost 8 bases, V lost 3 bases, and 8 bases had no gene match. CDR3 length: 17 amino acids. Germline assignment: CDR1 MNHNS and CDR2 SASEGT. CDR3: CASSDIGTSGRRDEQFF. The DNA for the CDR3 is TGTGCCAGCAGTGATATTGGGACTAGCGGGAGGCGAGATGAGCAGTTCTTC.

The chain's CDR3 is CASTSNTGYTQYF. The DNA for the CDR3 is TGTGCCAGCACCTCAAATACGGGATATACGCAGTATTTT. This rearrangement joins TRBV7-8 to TRBJ2-3; D may be TRBD2 (5 bases). V was pared by 7 bases and J by 7 bases, with 15 bases between. Germline CDR1 is SGHVS and CDR2 is FQNEAQ. This CDR3 spans 13 amino acids.

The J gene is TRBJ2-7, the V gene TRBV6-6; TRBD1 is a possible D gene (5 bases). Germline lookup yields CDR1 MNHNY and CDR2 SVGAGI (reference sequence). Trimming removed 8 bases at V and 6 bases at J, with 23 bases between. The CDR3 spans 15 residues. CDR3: CASARDQSGSIEQYF. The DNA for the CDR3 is TGTGCCAGCGCACGAGATCAATCAGGGTCCATCGAGCAGTACTTC.

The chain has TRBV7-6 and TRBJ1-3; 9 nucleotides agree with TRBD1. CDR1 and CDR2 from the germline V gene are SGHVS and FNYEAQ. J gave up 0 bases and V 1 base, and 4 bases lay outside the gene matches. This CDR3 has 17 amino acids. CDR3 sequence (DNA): TGTGCCAGCAGCTTAGTGGGACAGGGCCGCTCTGGAAACACCATATATTTT. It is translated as CASSLVGQGRSGNTIYF.

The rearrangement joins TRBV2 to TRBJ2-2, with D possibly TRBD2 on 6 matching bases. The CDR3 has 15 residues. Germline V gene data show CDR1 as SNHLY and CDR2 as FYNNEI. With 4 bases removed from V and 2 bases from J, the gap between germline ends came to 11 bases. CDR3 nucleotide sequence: TGTGCCAGCAGTGGGCTAGCGAGTAACACCGGGGAGCTGTTTTTT. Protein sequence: CASSGLASNTGELFF.

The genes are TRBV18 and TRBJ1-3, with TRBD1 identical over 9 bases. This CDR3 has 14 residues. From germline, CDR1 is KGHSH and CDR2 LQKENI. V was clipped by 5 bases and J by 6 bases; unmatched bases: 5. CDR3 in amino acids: CASSARDRANTIYF. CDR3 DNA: TGTGCCAGCTCAGCCCGGGACAGGGCAAACACCATATATTTT.

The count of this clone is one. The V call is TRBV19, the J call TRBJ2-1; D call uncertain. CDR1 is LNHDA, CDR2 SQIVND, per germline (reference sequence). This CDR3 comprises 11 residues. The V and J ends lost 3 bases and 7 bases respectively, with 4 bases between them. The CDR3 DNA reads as TGTGCCAGTAGTATTCCGAATGAGCAGTTCTTC. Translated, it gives CASSIPNEQFF.

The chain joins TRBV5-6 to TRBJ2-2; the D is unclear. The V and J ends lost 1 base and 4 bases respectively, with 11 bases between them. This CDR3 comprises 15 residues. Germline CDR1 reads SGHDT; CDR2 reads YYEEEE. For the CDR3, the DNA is TGTGCCAGCAGCTTGTTCCAGAGGATCACCGGGGAGCTGTTTTTT. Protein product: CASSLFQRITGELFF.

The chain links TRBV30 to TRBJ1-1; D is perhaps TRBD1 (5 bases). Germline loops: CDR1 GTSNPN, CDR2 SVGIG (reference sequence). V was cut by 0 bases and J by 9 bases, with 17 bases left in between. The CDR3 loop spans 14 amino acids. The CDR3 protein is CAWSVRGVRRKAFF. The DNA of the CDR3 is TGTGCCTGGAGTGTAAGGGGTGTGCGACGGAAAGCTTTCTTT.

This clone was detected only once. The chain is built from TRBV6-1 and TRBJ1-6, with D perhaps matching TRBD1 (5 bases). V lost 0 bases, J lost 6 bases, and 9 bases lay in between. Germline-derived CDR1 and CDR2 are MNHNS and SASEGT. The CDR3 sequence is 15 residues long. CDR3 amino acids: CASSEAGGSNSPLHF. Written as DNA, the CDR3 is TGTGCCAGCAGTGAAGCGGGGGGGAGTAATTCACCCCTCCACTTT.

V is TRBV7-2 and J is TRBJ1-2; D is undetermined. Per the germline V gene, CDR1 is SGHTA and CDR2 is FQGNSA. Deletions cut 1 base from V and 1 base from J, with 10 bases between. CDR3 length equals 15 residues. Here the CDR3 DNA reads TGTGCCAGCAGCTTAGGGTTTGGCATTAACTATGGCTACACCTTC. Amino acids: CASSLGFGINYGYTF.

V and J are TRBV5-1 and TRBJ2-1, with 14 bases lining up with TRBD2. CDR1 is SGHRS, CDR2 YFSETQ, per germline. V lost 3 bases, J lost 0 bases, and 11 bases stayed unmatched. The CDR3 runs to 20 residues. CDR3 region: CASSSRGPGLAGVSYNEQFF. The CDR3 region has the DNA TGCGCCAGCAGCTCACGCGGACCGGGACTAGCGGGAGTCTCCTACAATGAGCAGTTCTTC.

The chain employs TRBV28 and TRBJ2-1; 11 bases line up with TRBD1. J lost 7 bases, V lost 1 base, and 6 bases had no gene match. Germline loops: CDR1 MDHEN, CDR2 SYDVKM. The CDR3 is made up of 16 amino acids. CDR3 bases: TGTGCCAGCAGTTTATTGGGGACAGGGGGATTAAATGAGCAGTTCTTC. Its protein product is CASSLLGTGGLNEQFF.

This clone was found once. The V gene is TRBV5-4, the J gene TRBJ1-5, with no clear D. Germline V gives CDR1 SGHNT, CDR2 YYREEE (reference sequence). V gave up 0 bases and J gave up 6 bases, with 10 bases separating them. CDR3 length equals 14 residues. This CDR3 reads CASSLGGSGQPQHF. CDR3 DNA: TGTGCCAGCAGCTTGGGCGGGTCTGGTCAGCCCCAGCATTTT.

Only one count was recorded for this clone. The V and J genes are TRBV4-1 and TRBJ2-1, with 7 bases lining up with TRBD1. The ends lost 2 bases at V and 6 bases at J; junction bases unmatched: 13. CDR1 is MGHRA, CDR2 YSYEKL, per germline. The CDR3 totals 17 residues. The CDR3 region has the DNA TGCGCCAGCAGCCAAACCATCCCGGGACAGCAACGCAATGAGCAGTTCTTC. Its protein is CASSQTIPGQQRNEQFF.

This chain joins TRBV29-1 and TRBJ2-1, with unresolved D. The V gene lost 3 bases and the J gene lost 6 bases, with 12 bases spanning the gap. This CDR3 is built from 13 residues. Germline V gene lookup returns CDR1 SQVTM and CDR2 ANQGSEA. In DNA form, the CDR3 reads TGCAGCGTTGACGGGTCCACCCGCAATGAGCAGTTCTTC. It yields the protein CSVDGSTRNEQFF.

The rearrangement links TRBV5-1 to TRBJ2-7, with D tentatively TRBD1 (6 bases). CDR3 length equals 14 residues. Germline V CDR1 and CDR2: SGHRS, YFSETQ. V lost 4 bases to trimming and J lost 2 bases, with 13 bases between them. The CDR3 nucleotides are TGCGCCAGCAGCCGACAGGTTCGTGCCTACGAGCAGTACTTC. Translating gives CASSRQVRAYEQYF.